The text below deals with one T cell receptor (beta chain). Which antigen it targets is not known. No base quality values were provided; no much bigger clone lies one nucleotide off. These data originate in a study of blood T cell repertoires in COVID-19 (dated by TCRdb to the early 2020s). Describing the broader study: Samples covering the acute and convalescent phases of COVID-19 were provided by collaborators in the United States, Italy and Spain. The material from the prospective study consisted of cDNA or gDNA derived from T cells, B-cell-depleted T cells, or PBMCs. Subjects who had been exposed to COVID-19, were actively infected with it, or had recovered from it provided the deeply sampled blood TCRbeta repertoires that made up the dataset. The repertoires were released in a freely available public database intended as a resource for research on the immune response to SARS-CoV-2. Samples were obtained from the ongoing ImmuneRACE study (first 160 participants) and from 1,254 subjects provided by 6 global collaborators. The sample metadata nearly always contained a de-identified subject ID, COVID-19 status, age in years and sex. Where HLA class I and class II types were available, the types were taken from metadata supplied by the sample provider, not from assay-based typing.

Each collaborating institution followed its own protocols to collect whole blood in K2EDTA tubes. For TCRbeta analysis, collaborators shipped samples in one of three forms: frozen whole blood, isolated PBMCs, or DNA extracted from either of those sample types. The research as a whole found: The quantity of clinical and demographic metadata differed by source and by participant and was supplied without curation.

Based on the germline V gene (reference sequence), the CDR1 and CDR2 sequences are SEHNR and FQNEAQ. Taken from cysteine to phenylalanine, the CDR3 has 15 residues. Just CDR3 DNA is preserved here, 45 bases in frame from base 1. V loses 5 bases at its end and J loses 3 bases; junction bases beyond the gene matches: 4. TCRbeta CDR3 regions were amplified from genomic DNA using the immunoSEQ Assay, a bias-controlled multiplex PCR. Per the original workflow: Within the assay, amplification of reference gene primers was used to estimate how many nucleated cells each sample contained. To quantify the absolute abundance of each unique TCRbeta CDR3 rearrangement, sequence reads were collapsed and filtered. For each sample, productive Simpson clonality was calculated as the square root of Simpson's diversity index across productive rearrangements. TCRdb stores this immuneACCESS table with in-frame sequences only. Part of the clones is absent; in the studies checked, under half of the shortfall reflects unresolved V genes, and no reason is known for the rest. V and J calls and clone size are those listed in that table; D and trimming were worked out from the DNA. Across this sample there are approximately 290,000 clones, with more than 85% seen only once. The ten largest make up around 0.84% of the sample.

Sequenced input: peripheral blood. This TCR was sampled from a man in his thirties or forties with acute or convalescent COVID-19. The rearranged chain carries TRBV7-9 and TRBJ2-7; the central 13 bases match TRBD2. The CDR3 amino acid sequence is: CASSNGLAGDYEQYF. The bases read TGTGCCAGCAGCAATGGACTAGCGGGAGACTACGAGCAGTACTTC.